This TCR beta chain originates from a study of neurological immune-mediated disorders. The V and J ends lost 2 bases and 7 bases respectively, with 18 bases between them. Germline V gene data show CDR1 as DFQATT and CDR2 as SNEGSKA (reference sequence). The length of the CDR3 is 14 residues. This clonotype was counted ten times or more. 5'RACE with 10-nucleotide random UMIs produced the cDNA. TCRdb reanalysed the 5' RACE reads using MiXCR and keeps one entry per CDR3 protein. The repertoire holds 81,000 or so distinct CDR3 sequences, with 13% as singletons. Noted time point: longitudinal time-point 2. Stored at -80 C, 2 million PBMCs were the source of the unsorted libraries.

The source of this sequence is a female donor with HTLV-1-associated myelopathy (HAM/TSP). Source material: PBMCs. The V and J genes are TRBV20-1 and TRBJ2-7; possibly TRBD1 or TRBD2 for D (5 bases each). CDR3 nucleotides: TGCAGTGCTAGACCGGCACAGACGAGGGGAGAGCAGTACTTC. This codes for CSARPAQTRGEQYF.